The clone carrying this T cell receptor (beta chain) appeared many times. Its specificity is unknown. This specimen comes from a study of T cells in Graves' hyperthyroidism and ophthalmopathy. Authors of the study amplified TCR beta CDR3 regions from RNA transcripts. The TCR CDR3 first-round RT-PCR relied on the HTBI primer set. A single record per CDR3 protein comes from TCRdb applying MiXCR to the multiplex PCR reads. The sample consists of about 380,000 distinct CDR3 sequences, roughly 13% of them appearing once. Study-wide results and caveats: The authors' 13 V-J model separated ophthalmopathy from stable hyperthyroidism. Most expanded thyroid clonotypes above 0.001 recurred in blood.

This CDR3 is 15 amino acids long. J lost 2 bases, V lost 2 bases, and 3 bases had no gene match. Germline CDR1 is ENHRY and CDR2 is SYGVKD. Sequencing input: blood. The gene calls are TRBV10-3 and TRBJ1-2, with 9 nucleotides matching TRBD1. The receptor comes from a woman aged 55-70 years with Graves' hyperthyroidism. For the CDR3, the DNA is TGTGCCATCAGTGAGGCTGGGACAGGGAACTATGGCTACACCTTC. As protein: CAISEAGTGNYGYTF.